This T cell receptor beta chain originates from a study of human T cells and chemical hapten exposure. Background on the study: It was small differences in pooled library volume that mainly caused per-sample TCR yields to vary. Study findings and constraints: No alteration of TCRs above 1 in 1000 frequency was seen with DPC sensitization.

This sample's time point: patch test 1, 2 weeks after DPC sensitization. Treatment specified: therapeutic diphenylcyclopropenone sensitization with weekly scalp DPC. Prior to each patch test being applied, blood was drawn. Concerning this clonotype itself: Its antigen is not identified.

The CDR3 covers 14 residues. V dropped 6 bases and J dropped 5; count of bases not matched to a gene: 6. From germline, CDR1 is SGHTA and CDR2 FQGNSA. The library tagged each cDNA molecule with unique molecular identifiers. A single record per CDR3 protein comes from TCRdb applying MiXCR to the RACE reads. The sample lists some 180,000 distinct CDR3 sequences; 20% to 25% were seen once. The receptor's source is a woman between 45 and 65 years old with alopecia areata. Some clones in this sample may be carry-over from other donors' samples. The source was whole blood, collected in connection with sensitization to the hapten diphenylcyclopropenone (DPC). V is TRBV7-2 and J is TRBJ1-1; 10 positions match TRBD1. CDR3 sequence: CASRPTGGWTEAFF. CDR3 in DNA: TGTGCCAGCAGACCGACAGGGGGCTGGACTGAAGCTTTCTTT.